This T cell receptor beta chain was captured in a study of blood T cell repertoires in COVID-19. Study in general: The cDNA or gDNA used as material had been derived from T cells, B-cell-depleted T cells, or PBMCs.

Germline loops: CDR1 MRHNA, CDR2 SNTAGT. J gave up 8 bases and V 5 bases, and 10 bases lay outside the gene matches. This CDR3 has 14 residues. The assay was immunoSEQ multiplex PCR, and TCRdb's table has in-frame clones only and misses some. The table shows fewer than 40,000 clones, with 81% occurring only once. The chain couples TRBV6-4 to TRBJ1-2; 8 bases match TRBD1. This receptor was taken from a man in his 70s with COVID-19, enrolled during active disease. The sequencing sample was made of peripheral blood. In DNA form, the CDR3 reads TGTGCCAGCAGTACTCACCACGGACAGGGCGGCTACACCTTC. Amino acids: CASSTHHGQGGYTF.